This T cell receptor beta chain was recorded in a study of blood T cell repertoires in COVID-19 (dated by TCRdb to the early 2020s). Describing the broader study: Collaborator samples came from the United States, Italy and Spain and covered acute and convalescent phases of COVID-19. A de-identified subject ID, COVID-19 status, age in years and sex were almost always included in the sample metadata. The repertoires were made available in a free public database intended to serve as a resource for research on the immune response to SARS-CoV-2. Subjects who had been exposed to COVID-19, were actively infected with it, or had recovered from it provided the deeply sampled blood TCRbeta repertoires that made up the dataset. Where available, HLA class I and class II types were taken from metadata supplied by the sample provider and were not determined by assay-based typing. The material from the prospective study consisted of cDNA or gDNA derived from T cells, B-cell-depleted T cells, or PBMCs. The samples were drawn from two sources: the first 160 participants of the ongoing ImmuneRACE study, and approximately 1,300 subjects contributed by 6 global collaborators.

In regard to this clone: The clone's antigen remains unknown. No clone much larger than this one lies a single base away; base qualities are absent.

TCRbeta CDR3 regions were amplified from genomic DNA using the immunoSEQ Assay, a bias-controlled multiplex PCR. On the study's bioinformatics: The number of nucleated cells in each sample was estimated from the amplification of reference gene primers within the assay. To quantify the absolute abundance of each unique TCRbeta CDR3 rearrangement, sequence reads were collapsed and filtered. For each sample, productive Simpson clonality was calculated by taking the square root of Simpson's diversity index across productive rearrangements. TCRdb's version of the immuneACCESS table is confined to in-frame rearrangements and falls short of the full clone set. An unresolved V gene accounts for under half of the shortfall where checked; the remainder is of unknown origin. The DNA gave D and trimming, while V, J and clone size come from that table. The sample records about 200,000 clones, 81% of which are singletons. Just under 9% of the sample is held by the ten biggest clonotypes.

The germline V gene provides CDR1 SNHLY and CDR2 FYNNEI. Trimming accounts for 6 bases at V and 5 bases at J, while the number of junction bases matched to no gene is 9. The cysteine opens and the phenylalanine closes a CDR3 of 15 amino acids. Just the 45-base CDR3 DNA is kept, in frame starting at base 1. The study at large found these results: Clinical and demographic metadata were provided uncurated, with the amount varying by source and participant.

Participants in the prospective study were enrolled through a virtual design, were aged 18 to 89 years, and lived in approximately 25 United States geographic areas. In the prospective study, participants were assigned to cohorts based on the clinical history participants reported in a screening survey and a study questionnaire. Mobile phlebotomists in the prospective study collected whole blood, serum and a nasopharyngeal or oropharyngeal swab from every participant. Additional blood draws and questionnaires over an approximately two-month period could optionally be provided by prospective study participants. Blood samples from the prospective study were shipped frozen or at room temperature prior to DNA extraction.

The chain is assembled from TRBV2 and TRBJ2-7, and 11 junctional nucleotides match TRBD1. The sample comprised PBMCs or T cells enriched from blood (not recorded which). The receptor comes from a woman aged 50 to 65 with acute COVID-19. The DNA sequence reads TGTGCCAGCAGCAAGGCCGGGACAGGGGGGAACGAGCAGTACTTC. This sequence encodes CASSKAGTGGNEQYF. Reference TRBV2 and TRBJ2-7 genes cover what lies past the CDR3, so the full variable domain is EPEVTQTPSHQVTQMGQEVILRCVPISNHLYFYWYRQILGQKVEFLVSFYNNEISEKSEIFDDQFSVERPDGSNFTLKIRSTKLEDSAMYFCASSKAGTGGNEQYFGPGTRLTVT.